The clone carrying this T cell receptor beta chain was counted only a few times. V was clipped by 3 bases and J by 2 bases, with 16 bases between them. The CDR3 is 15 residues long. Germline lookup yields CDR1 DFQATT and CDR2 SNEGSKA (reference sequence). In TCRdb, the 5' RACE reads were re-called with MiXCR into one record per CDR3 protein. The table has a few hundred thousand distinct CDR3 sequences, about 13% seen once; the top ten hold roughly 4%. The data belong to a study of identical twins. These data also formed part of another study, on yellow fever vaccine responses in identical twins.

The genes are TRBV20-1 and TRBJ2-5; no firm D call. The sequence was obtained from a woman aged 18-30 years in good health. Input material: memory (CD45RO+) T cells sorted from blood. In DNA, the CDR3 is TGCAGTGCTAGGACACTCTCTCGTGGGCAAGAGACCCAGTACTTC. Translating it yields CSARTLSRGQETQYF.